Sequencing of this T cell receptor beta chain was carried out in a study of cytomegalovirus exposure and HLA in healthy donors. Study-wide context: HLA-typed donors were the source of approximately 80 million unique TCRs, which an early data release held. Study observations and caveats: CMV antigen specificity was confirmed in vitro for a few CMV-associated chains. TCR beta V- and J-gene trimming was later associated with a missense DCLRE1C variant.

CDR3 size: 17 residues. V trimming: 6 bases; J trimming: 7 bases; junction bases outside the gene matches: 16. Germline CDR1 and CDR2: MDHEN and SYDVKM. Donors were ostensibly healthy at sampling, although undocumented immune exposures were probable. A word on this clone: Its antigen is as yet unknown.

Primers: 60 Vbeta forward and 13 Jbeta reverse. Clones were sequenced by immunoSEQ multiplex PCR, and TCRdb holds only the in-frame ones, with some missing. Of around 130,000 clones listed, 81% are singletons. Sequencing input: PBMCs. The V call is TRBV28, the J call TRBJ2-1; 9 nucleotides match TRBD2. The clonotype comes from a man between 18 and 29 years old in good health and CMV-seronegative. In nucleotides, the CDR3 is TGTGCCAGCAGCCGCCCCTTGCGGGGGGGCCTTTTGAATGAGCAGTTCTTC. Encoded protein: CASSRPLRGGLLNEQFF. Looking up the rest from reference TRBV28 and TRBJ2-1 gives the full variable domain: DVKVTQSSRYLVKRTGEKVFLECVQDMDHENMFWYRQDPGLGLRLIYFSYDVKMKEKGDIPEGYSVSREKKERFSLILESASTNQTSMYLCASSRPLRGGLLNEQFFGPGTRLTVL.